The 31 T cell receptor beta chains below all came from one sample that was sequenced in a study of cytomegalovirus exposure and HLA in healthy donors. Amplification used 60 Vbeta primers and 13 Jbeta primers. TCRdb's copy holds only in-frame clones and misses some; the assay was immunoSEQ multiplex PCR. The sample comprises 130,000 or so clones, approximately 84% of which are singletons, and 1.9% rests with the top ten. Specimen: PBMCs. The source of these receptors is a woman aged 40 to 50 in good health and CMV-seronegative.

This chain links TRBV27 with TRBJ2-3, with 9 bases lining up with TRBD1. Germline lookup yields CDR1 MNHEY and CDR2 SMNVEV (reference sequence). The V and J ends lost 1 base and 6 bases, in that order; junction bases with no gene match: 8. The CDR3 has 16 residues. The CDR3 DNA is TGTGCCAGCAGTTTATTGGCCGGGACAGGGCCCGATACGCAGTATTTT. Translation gives CASSLLAGTGPDTQYF.

In its sample, this clone was seen a few times. The chain couples TRBV15 to TRBJ2-1; D may be TRBD1 (6 bases). The V end lost 6 bases, the J end lost 4 bases, and 25 bases lay between the germline ends. The CDR3 sequence is 18 residues long. Germline V gives CDR1 LNHNV, CDR2 YYDKDF (reference sequence). The CDR3 protein is CATRNPIFGRGTYNEQFF. The CDR3, as DNA: TGTGCCACCAGGAATCCCATCTTTGGCAGGGGAACATACAATGAGCAGTTCTTC.

V usage is TRBV28 and J usage is TRBJ2-3, with TRBD2 as a possible D gene (6 bases). This CDR3 has 17 amino acids. The germline CDR1 and CDR2 sequences are MDHEN and SYDVKM. Deletions cut 6 bases from V and 2 bases from J, with 21 bases between. The CDR3 nucleotides read TGTGCCAGCAGCGTACTCGGGAGAGGTCCAATCACAGATACGCAGTATTTT. Protein: CASSVLGRGPITDTQYF.

J is TRBJ2-7 and V is TRBV5-4; 7 bases align to TRBD1. The ends lost 0 bases at V and 2 bases at J; junction bases unmatched: 5. The CDR3 length is 15 residues. Germline CDR1 and CDR2: SGHNT and YYREEE (reference sequence). DNA of the CDR3: TGTGCCAGCAGCTTGGGCGCGACAGGGCCCTACGAGCAGTACTTC. Residues: CASSLGATGPYEQYF.

The chain uses TRBV19 and TRBJ2-1, with 7 positions matching TRBD2. The V gene end was trimmed by 10 bases and the J gene end by 0 bases; junction bases not matched to a gene: 9. The CDR3 is 15 amino acids. Germline CDR1 LNHDA, CDR2 SQIVND (reference sequence). CDR3: CATSSGLSSYNEQFF. The DNA for the CDR3 is TGTGCCACCTCTAGCGGACTGAGCTCCTACAATGAGCAGTTCTTC.

CDR3 nucleotides: TGCGCCAGCAGCCTAAAAGGGGCGGAACCTCTAGCCAAAAACATTCAGTACTTC. Its protein product is CASSLKGAEPLAKNIQYF. This sequence joins TRBV4-1 and TRBJ2-4, with a tentative D call TRBD1 (5 bases). CDR3 length: 18 amino acids. Between the trimmed V and J ends, which lost 4 bases and 0 bases, there was a span of 19 bases. In germline, CDR1 is MGHRA, CDR2 YSYEKL.

This clone was seen just once. This sequence joins TRBV7-3 and TRBJ2-2; 7 bases align to TRBD2. CDR1 is SGHTA and CDR2 is FQGTGA in the germline V gene. The V and J ends lost 1 base and 1 base, in that order; junction bases with no gene match: 12. This CDR3 has 19 residues. CDR3 DNA sequence: TGTGCCAGCAGCTTAAGCGGTCTCGGAGCGGGATTGAACACCGGGGAGCTGTTTTTT. It yields the protein CASSLSGLGAGLNTGELFF.

The V call is TRBV7-3, the J call TRBJ2-7, with TRBD2 identical over 8 bases. Germline CDR1 and CDR2: SGHTA and FQGTGA. With V trimmed by 5 bases and J by 6 bases, 27 bases remained unmatched. CDR3 length: 20 amino acids. The CDR3, as DNA: TGTGCCAGCAGCCCGAGCCGGCACGCCCTAGATAAGGGACTAGTCCCCGAGCAGTACTTC. Translating gives CASSPSRHALDKGLVPEQYF.

The chain joins TRBV18 to TRBJ1-3; a weak D match, TRBD1 (5 bases). Germline V gene sequence: CDR1 KGHSH, CDR2 LQKENI. CDR3 length: 15 amino acids. Trimming took off 0 bases at V and 2 bases at J, with 8 bases between the two ends. In DNA form, the CDR3 reads TGTGCCAGCTCACCACCGGGGGGAGCTGGAAACACCATATATTTT. It translates to CASSPPGGAGNTIYF. The whole variable domain, remainder taken from reference TRBV18 and TRBJ1-3, is NAGVMQNPRHLVRRRGQEARLRCSPMKGHSHVYWYRQLPEEGLKFMVYLQKENIIDESGMPKERFSAEFPKEGPSILRIQQVVRGDSAAYFCASSPPGGAGNTIYFGEGSWLTVV.

In its sample, this clone was seen once. This chain links TRBV28 with TRBJ2-6, with 12 nucleotides matching TRBD2. The CDR3 extends over 18 amino acids. The germline CDR1 and CDR2 sequences are MDHEN and SYDVKM. Unmatched junction bases numbered 12, after V lost 8 bases and J lost 4 bases. In DNA form, the CDR3 reads TGTGCCAGCGGACTAGCGGGATCCCTTTTCCTCGGGGCCAACGTCCTGACTTTC. Translation gives CASGLAGSLFLGANVLTF.

This clone was observed a single time. The chain carries TRBV6-1 and TRBJ1-1; D remains ambiguous. The CDR3 loop spans 13 amino acids. V lost 7 bases and J 4 bases, leaving 13 bases between the germline ends. The germline CDR1 and CDR2 sequences are MNHNS and SASEGT. CDR3 bases: TGTGCCAGCAAGATAGACAAGACCACTGAAGCTTTCTTT. As protein: CASKIDKTTEAFF.

CDR3 DNA sequence: TGTGCCAGCAGTTTAGTAGGGGTTCAAGAGACCCAGTACTTC. Translating it yields CASSLVGVQETQYF. The chain carries TRBV6-5 and TRBJ2-5, with D maybe TRBD1 (5 bases). This CDR3 comprises 14 residues. Germline V gene sequence: CDR1 MNHEY, CDR2 SVGAGI. Deletions cut 4 bases from V and 2 bases from J, with 11 bases between.

The V gene is TRBV27, the J gene TRBJ2-5, with D perhaps TRBD1 (5 bases). CDR1 is MNHEY and CDR2 is SMNVEV in the germline V gene (reference sequence). The CDR3 consists of 15 residues. The V end lost 3 bases, the J end lost 5 bases, and 16 bases lay between the germline ends. This CDR3 reads CASSFVASYRETQYF. CDR3 DNA: TGTGCCAGCAGTTTTGTTGCATCGTACAGGGAGACCCAGTACTTC.

The V gene is TRBV5-6, the J gene TRBJ2-5; 14 bases fit TRBD2. CDR1 SGHDT and CDR2 YYEEEE come from the germline V gene. After removal of 4 bases from V and 7 bases from J, the junction contained 15 bases not matched to a gene. This CDR3 has 18 residues. The CDR3 coding sequence is TGTGCCAGCAGCCCACCCTCGGCCACGACTAGCGGGAGGGGGACCCAGTACTTC. This translates into CASSPPSATTSGRGTQYF.

The chain couples TRBV6-5 to TRBJ2-1; 13 nucleotides agree with TRBD2. Germline assignment: CDR1 MNHEY and CDR2 SVGAGI. With V trimmed by 4 bases and J by 7 bases, 4 bases remained unmatched. The CDR3 is 15 amino acids. In DNA, the CDR3 is TGTGCCAGCAGTTTGCCGGGACTAGCGGGGAATGAGCAGTTCTTC. Translation gives CASSLPGLAGNEQFF.

The chain links TRBV7-9 to TRBJ1-1; a possible D gene is TRBD1 (5 bases). This CDR3 contains 14 residues. Per germline, CDR1 SEHNR and CDR2 FQNEAQ (reference sequence). V shed 5 bases and J shed 7 bases, with 17 bases lying between them. The CDR3 here is CASSARLQEGEAFF. CDR3 coding DNA: TGTGCCAGCAGCGCCCGCTTACAGGAAGGTGAAGCTTTCTTT.

This clone was seen a single time. This sequence joins TRBV27 and TRBJ2-3; 7 bases map to TRBD2. The V gene end was trimmed by 6 bases and the J gene end by 1 base; junction bases not matched to a gene: 4. The V gene's germline CDR1 is MNHEY and CDR2 SMNVEV (reference sequence). CDR3 length: 14 residues. CDR3 loop: CASRVGGGTDTQYF. The DNA of the CDR3 is TGTGCCAGCAGGGTGGGAGGGGGCACAGATACGCAGTATTTT.

V and J are TRBV19 and TRBJ2-7; a weak D match, TRBD1 (6 bases). The V gene's germline CDR1 is LNHDA and CDR2 SQIVND (reference sequence). The CDR3 runs to 15 residues. Trimming took off 6 bases at V and 3 bases at J, with 18 bases between the two ends. For the CDR3, the DNA is TGTGCCAGTAGAACGAATCGGGACACTTACTACGAGCAGTACTTC. Its protein product is CASRTNRDTYYEQYF.

The chain combines TRBV19 with TRBJ1-4, with D unclear. The V gene lost 1 base and the J gene lost 5 bases, with 11 bases spanning the gap. The CDR3 contains 15 residues. In germline, CDR1 is LNHDA, CDR2 SQIVND (reference sequence). The CDR3 loop is CASSIGRTGNEKLFF. The CDR3 bases are TGTGCCAGTAGTATAGGCCGGACGGGAAATGAAAAACTGTTTTTT.

This clone was seen once. The J gene is TRBJ1-2, the V gene TRBV12-5; TRBD1 aligns across 9 bases. Germline CDR1 is LGHNT and CDR2 is FRNRAP. Germline trimming cut 5 bases from V and 7 bases from J; bases unmatched to any gene: 8. The CDR3 runs 14 residues. CDR3 coding DNA: TGTGCTAGTGGTCCCCGGACAGGGGTGGGTGGCTACACCTTC. Protein: CASGPRTGVGGYTF.

The gene calls are TRBV19 and TRBJ2-7; TRBD2 matches at 8 bases. Germline lookup yields CDR1 LNHDA and CDR2 SQIVND (reference sequence). The CDR3 has 14 amino acids. V lost 1 base to trimming and J lost 6 bases; unmatched junction nucleotides: 5. CDR3 in DNA: TGTGCCAGTAGTATAGCAGCGGGAGCGTGCGAGCAGTACTTC. Protein product: CASSIAAGACEQYF.

In this sample, this clone turned up a few times. V is TRBV20-1 and J is TRBJ2-1, with 9 bases aligning to TRBD2. The CDR3 has 11 residues. The J segment lost 13 bases and the V segment lost 6 bases, leaving 7 bases of the junction unmatched. Germline lookup yields CDR1 DFQATT and CDR2 SNEGSKA (reference sequence). The CDR3 loop reads CSALAGVPQFF. CDR3 nucleotides: TGCAGTGCCTTAGCGGGAGTTCCCCAGTTCTTC.

This chain connects TRBV7-2 to TRBJ2-5, with TRBD1 matching 7 bases. V lost 8 bases and J lost 2; bases outside the gene matches: 5. This CDR3 contains 13 residues. CDR1 SGHTA and CDR2 FQGNSA come from the germline V gene. The chain's CDR3 is CASCRDRQETQYF. In nucleotides, the CDR3 is TGTGCCAGCTGCCGGGACAGACAAGAGACCCAGTACTTC. The full variable domain, completed using reference TRBV7-2 and TRBJ2-5, is GAGVSQSPSNKVTEKGKDVELRCDPISGHTALYWYRQSLGQGLEFLIYFQGNSAPDKSGLPSDRFSAERTGGSVSTLTIQRTQQEDSAVYLCASCRDRQETQYFGPGTRLLVL.

The V call is TRBV7-9, the J call TRBJ1-1, with 9 positions matching TRBD1. The CDR3 spans 14 residues. J was trimmed by 6 bases and V by 6 bases; bases with no gene match: 8. CDR1 and CDR2 (germline): SEHNR, FQNEAQ (reference sequence). Here the CDR3 reads CASRTGTGTAEAFF. In DNA form, the CDR3 reads TGTGCCAGCAGAACCGGGACAGGGACCGCTGAAGCTTTCTTT.

The chain has TRBV4-3 and TRBJ2-1; D is possibly TRBD2 (5 bases). The CDR3 is 17 amino acids. Germline loops: CDR1 LGHNA, CDR2 YSLEER. V lost 0 bases and J 1 base, leaving 13 bases between the germline ends. The CDR3 region has the DNA TGCGCCAGCAGCCAAGATCTAAGAGCGGCGTCCTACAATGAGCAGTTCTTC. Translating gives CASSQDLRAASYNEQFF.

CDR3 protein: CASSFQGGPSNEKLFF. The CDR3 region has the DNA TGTGCCAGCAGCTTTCAGGGGGGTCCGTCTAATGAAAAACTGTTTTTT. The V gene is TRBV5-6, the J gene TRBJ1-4; 7 nucleotides line up with TRBD1. Trimming cost V 2 bases and J 3 bases; bases outside gene matches: 7. CDR1 is SGHDT and CDR2 is YYEEEE in the germline V gene. The CDR3 runs to 16 residues. The full variable domain, with the rest looked up from reference TRBV5-6 and TRBJ1-4, is DAGVTQSPTHLIKTRGQQVTLRCSPKSGHDTVSWYQQALGQGPQFIFQYYEEEERQRGNFPDRFSGHQFPNYSSELNVNALLLGDSALYLCASSFQGGPSNEKLFFGSGTQLSVL.

This chain uses TRBV7-2 with TRBJ1-1; 7 nucleotides align to TRBD1. CDR3 length: 15 residues. Trimming took 1 base from V and 0 from J; bases not matched to a gene: 2. Germline-derived CDR1 and CDR2 are SGHTA and FQGNSA. DNA of the CDR3: TGTGCCAGCAGCTTAGGGGGGACAGTGAACACTGAAGCTTTCTTT. Translation gives CASSLGGTVNTEAFF.

This sequence joins TRBV27 and TRBJ2-5, with D possibly matching TRBD1 (5 bases). The DNA end is a closer match to TRBJ2-7, so the J assignment may be wrong. The length of the CDR3 is 13 residues. Looked up from germline, CDR1 is MNHEY and CDR2 is SMNVEV (reference sequence). CDR3 sequence reads: CASSSRQGSEQYF. CDR3 bases: TGTGCCAGCAGTTCCCGGCAGGGCTCCGAGCAGTACTTC.

The chain has TRBV7-2 and TRBJ2-7; 7 nucleotides align to TRBD1. Unmatched junction bases numbered 8, after V lost 4 bases and J lost 5 bases. Germline V lookup: CDR1 SGHTA, CDR2 FQGNSA. This CDR3 contains 14 residues. CDR3 DNA: TGTGCCAGCAGCTACTGGGGACAGAGCGACGAGCAGTACTTC. It yields the protein CASSYWGQSDEQYF.

This clone was found a few times. The chain couples TRBV19 to TRBJ1-4; the D is unclear. Trimming shortened V by 6 bases and J by 2 bases, and 10 bases separated the two germline ends. This CDR3 comprises 14 residues. The germline V gene has CDR1 LNHDA and CDR2 SQIVND (reference sequence). The CDR3 loop reads CASRYTATNEKLFF. As DNA, the CDR3 is TGTGCCAGTAGATACACAGCTACTAATGAAAAACTGTTTTTT.

As for this clone: One end of the junction fails to match germline, which may point to a read error. The chain uses TRBV5-1 and TRBJ1-6; TRBD1 might be the D (5 bases). CDR3 length equals 14 residues. Per germline, CDR1 SGHRS and CDR2 YFSETQ. In DNA form, the CDR3 reads TGCGCCAGCACCCTGGACAACTATAATTCACTCCTCCACTTT. This codes for CASTLDNYNSLLHF.